This TCR beta chain was identified during a study of T-cell reconstitution after alpha-beta-depleted transplantation in children. For TCRbeta, the library was prepared with unique molecular identifiers. TCRdb reprocessed the PCR reads via MiXCR and lists one record per CDR3 protein. The data hold around 400,000 distinct CDR3 sequences, with about 11% observed a single time. V dropped 0 bases and J dropped 0 bases, with 6 bases sitting between them. The CDR3 length is 15 residues. The V gene's germline CDR1 is MNHEY and CDR2 SVGAGI. The sequencing here drew on PBMCs from the stem cell graft donor, taken from the stem cell graft. This receptor was obtained from a human donor who donated a stem cell graft to a child with acute myeloid leukemia. The chain carries TRBV6-5 and TRBJ1-5; D remains ambiguous. CDR3 region: CASSYSQVSNQPQHF. CDR3 bases: TGTGCCAGCAGTTACTCACAAGTTAGCAATCAGCCCCAGCATTTT.